Below, 8 T cell receptor beta chains from the same sample are listed, as sequenced in a study of blood T cell repertoires in COVID-19. The protocol was immunoSEQ multiplex PCR, while the TCRdb copy is restricted to in-frame clones and leaves out a portion. Seen here are fewer than 90,000 clones, approximately 80% observed once, and the top ten hold approximately 12%. Specimen: peripheral blood. The receptors were gathered from a man aged 50 to 59 with acute or convalescent COVID-19.

The chain combines TRBV5-4 with TRBJ2-7; 8 nucleotides match TRBD1. Germline V CDR1 and CDR2: SGHNT, YYREEE (reference sequence). V shed 6 bases and J 3 bases; nucleotides not matched to a gene: 8. This CDR3 contains 14 residues. The CDR3 protein is CASTPGTGHYEQYF. The CDR3 region has the DNA TGTGCCAGCACCCCTGGGACAGGTCACTACGAGCAGTACTTC. Looking up the rest from reference TRBV5-4 and TRBJ2-7 gives the full variable domain: ETGVTQSPTHLIKTRGQQVTLRCSSQSGHNTVSWYQQALGQGPQFIFQYYREEENGRGNFPPRFSGLQFPNYSSELNVNALELDDSALYLCASTPGTGHYEQYFGPGTRLTVT.

J is TRBJ1-1 and V is TRBV4-1; D unclear. Trimming left V 2 bases short and J 0 bases short, with 10 bases between. Looked up from germline, CDR1 is MGHRA and CDR2 is YSYEKL. The CDR3 extends over 15 amino acids. This CDR3 reads CASSQSRVVNTEAFF. CDR3 bases: TGCGCCAGCAGCCAATCCCGGGTCGTGAACACTGAAGCTTTCTTT.

The gene calls are TRBV29-1 and TRBJ1-5; D gene ambiguous. This CDR3 has 14 amino acids. The V end was cut by 0 bases, the J end by 4 bases, with 10 bases between. Germline V gene data show CDR1 as SQVTM and CDR2 as ANQGSEA. The DNA for the CDR3 is TGCAGCGTTGAAGACTCGACGGGTAATCAGCCCCAGCATTTT. Amino acid sequence: CSVEDSTGNQPQHF.

The chain is built from TRBV5-1 and TRBJ2-2; 9 bases are a match to TRBD1. Germline V gene data show CDR1 as SGHRS and CDR2 as YFSETQ. CDR3 length equals 16 residues. V shed 0 bases, J shed 4 bases, and the junction held 4 bases outside the gene matches. The chain's CDR3 is CASSLGAGQGTGELFF. The CDR3 bases are TGCGCCAGCAGCTTGGGCGCGGGACAGGGCACCGGGGAGCTGTTTTTT.

The rearrangement links TRBV27 to TRBJ2-7; 10 bases match TRBD1. The V segment lost 0 bases and the J segment 6 bases; nucleotides outside the gene matches: 2. CDR1 and CDR2 from the germline V gene are MNHEY and SMNVEV (reference sequence). The CDR3 is made up of 14 amino acids. The CDR3 here is CASSLSGQGSEQYF. The CDR3 DNA sequence: TGTGCCAGCAGTTTATCGGGACAGGGGAGCGAGCAGTACTTC.

The V and J genes are TRBV4-1 and TRBJ2-1, with 9 bases fitting TRBD2. The CDR3 totals 17 residues. Trimming took 0 bases from V and 8 from J; bases not matched to a gene: 11. The germline gives CDR1 MGHRA, CDR2 YSYEKL. In DNA, the CDR3 is TGCGCCAGCAGCCAAGATGGGTCGCGGGAGGGAAGTCATGAGCAGTTCTTC. It codes for CASSQDGSREGSHEQFF.

The genes are TRBV7-6 and TRBJ1-5, with 9 bases fitting TRBD1. V was pared by 5 bases and J by 9 bases, with 8 bases of the junction left unmatched. In germline, CDR1 is SGHVS, CDR2 FNYEAQ. The CDR3 runs to 14 residues. Written as DNA, the CDR3 is TGTGCCAGCAGCCCCGGGACAGGGCGAGGGCCCCAGCATTTT. Translated: CASSPGTGRGPQHF. The full variable domain, its missing parts supplied by reference TRBV7-6 and TRBJ1-5, is GAGVSQSPRYKVTKRGQDVALRCDPISGHVSLYWYRQALGQGPEFLTYFNYEAQQDKSGLPNDRFSAERPEGSISTLTIQRTEQRDSAMYRCASSPGTGRGPQHFGDGTRLSIL.

CDR3 protein: CASSLLQGVYNEQFF. Written as DNA, the CDR3 is TGTGCCAGCAGCTTGCTTCAGGGGGTATACAATGAGCAGTTCTTC. The chain employs TRBV5-6 and TRBJ2-1, with 7 nucleotides matching TRBD1. J lost 4 bases, V lost 1 base, and 5 bases had no gene match. Germline V gene data show CDR1 as SGHDT and CDR2 as YYEEEE. The CDR3 is 15 amino acids.